The next 27 T cell receptor beta chains were all read from a single sample in a study of read filtering for tumor transcriptome and immune sequencing. Molecular barcoded adaptors covering alpha/delta and beta/gamma chains were used on about 0.4 ug RNA. MiXCR, applied by TCRdb to the reads, yields one record per CDR3 protein. The table includes about 63,000 distinct CDR3 sequences, more than 11% detected once. The sequencing sample was made of a population of CD138-negative cells sorted from bone marrow. The source is a donor at least 40 years old with multiple myeloma.

At least ten counts were recorded for this clonotype. The gene calls are TRBV7-9 and TRBJ2-1, with 8 positions matching TRBD1. The ends lost 5 bases at V and 7 bases at J; junction bases unmatched: 10. Germline V gene lookup returns CDR1 SEHNR and CDR2 FQNEAQ (reference sequence). This CDR3 region has 15 residues. Here the CDR3 DNA reads TGTGCCAGCAGCGGTCCAAGGACAGGGAGGAATGAGCAGTTCTTC. It translates to CASSGPRTGRNEQFF.

This clonotype was counted between two and nine times. This chain links TRBV10-2 with TRBJ2-1; 12 bases agree with TRBD2. The CDR3 runs to 17 residues. The germline gives CDR1 WSHSY, CDR2 SAAADI. V lost 4 bases to trimming and J lost 5 bases; unmatched junction nucleotides: 9. The CDR3 here is CASSGPLAGGRDNEQFF. In nucleotides, the CDR3 is TGCGCCAGCAGTGGGCCTCTAGCGGGAGGGAGGGACAATGAGCAGTTCTTC.

This chain links TRBV29-1 with TRBJ1-5; 8 positions match TRBD1. After removal of 6 bases from V and 1 base from J, the junction contained 5 bases not matched to a gene. This CDR3 has 14 amino acids. CDR1 and CDR2 (germline): SQVTM, ANQGSEA. The CDR3 bases are TGCAGCGTCGGACAGGGAGGGAGCAATCAGCCCCAGCATTTT. Protein: CSVGQGGSNQPQHF.

As concerns this clonotype: A read error may be the cause here, since a much bigger clone is one base away. The chain employs TRBV28 and TRBJ2-1; TRBD1 matches 7 bases. Germline V CDR1 and CDR2: MDHEN, SYDVKM. The CDR3 is 15 residues long. For the CDR3, the DNA is TGTGCCAGCAGCGGCACAGGGGTCACTTACAGTGAGCAGTTCTTC. This codes for CASSGTGVTYSEQFF.

This clonotype was detected many times. The rearrangement uses TRBV20-1 and TRBJ2-5; the match to TRBD1 covers 7 bases. Germline assignment: CDR1 DFQATT and CDR2 SNEGSKA (reference sequence). Trimming removed 3 bases from V and 0 bases from J; junction bases left unmatched: 7. This CDR3 has 15 amino acids. Written as DNA, the CDR3 is TGCAGTGCTAGTACGTCAGGGGGATACCAAGAGACCCAGTACTTC. Encoded protein: CSASTSGGYQETQYF.

This clonotype occurred many times. This chain links TRBV11-3 with TRBJ2-1; the D gene is possibly TRBD2 (5 bases). The CDR3 has 15 residues. With 0 bases removed from V and 6 bases from J, the gap between germline ends came to 12 bases. CDR1 SGHNT and CDR2 YENEEA come from the germline V gene. The CDR3 DNA follows: TGTGCCAGCAGCTTAGATCGAAGTAGCGCCAATGAGCAGTTCTTC. Its protein is CASSLDRSSANEQFF.

In this sample, this clonotype turned up a few times. As DNA, the CDR3 is TGTGCCAGCAGCCCCGTCCGGGGGGCGGGTGAGCAGTTCTTC. Its translation is CASSPVRGAGEQFF. V is TRBV14 and J is TRBJ2-1; a possible D gene is TRBD2 (7 bases). The CDR3 runs 14 residues. Trimming took 4 bases from V and 9 from J, leaving 16 bases between them. The germline V gene has CDR1 SGHDN and CDR2 FVKESK.

The J gene is TRBJ2-2, the V gene TRBV2; 13 bases line up with TRBD2. The V gene end was trimmed by 7 bases and the J gene end by 7 bases; junction bases not matched to a gene: 6. Germline values: CDR1 SNHLY, CDR2 FYNNEI. The CDR3 is made up of 15 amino acids. Here the CDR3 DNA reads TGTGCCAGCAATGGACTAGCGGGAGAGGGCGGGGAGCTGTTTTTT. As protein: CASNGLAGEGGELFF.

Ten or more counts support this clonotype. The chain uses TRBV7-3 and TRBJ2-7; D ambiguous. This CDR3 is built from 13 residues. V was cut by 3 bases and J by 5 bases, with 11 bases left in between. In germline, CDR1 is SGHTA, CDR2 FQGTGA. This CDR3 reads CASSFRWYDEQYF. DNA for the CDR3: TGTGCCAGCAGCTTCAGATGGTACGACGAGCAGTACTTC.

The table lists this clonotype with many counts. The rearrangement links TRBV7-9 to TRBJ2-5; no firm D call. Per the germline V gene, CDR1 is SEHNR and CDR2 is FQNEAQ (reference sequence). V was trimmed by 5 bases and J by 4 bases, leaving 17 bases between them. This CDR3 is 15 amino acids long. The CDR3 loop is CASSGNNWAGETQYF. Written as DNA, the CDR3 is TGTGCCAGCAGCGGGAACAATTGGGCTGGAGAGACCCAGTACTTC.

This clonotype was observed many times. V is TRBV6-2 or TRBV6-3 and J is TRBJ1-1; D not resolved. V lost 2 bases and J lost 4, with 5 bases in between. CDR1 is MNHEY and CDR2 is SVGEGT in the germline V gene. This CDR3 spans 12 amino acids. The DNA for the CDR3 is TGTGCCAGCAGTTACGGGTTCACTGAAGCTTTCTTT. Protein: CASSYGFTEAFF.

This clonotype has a count of ten or more. The chain couples TRBV6-5 to TRBJ2-1, with D possibly matching TRBD2 (6 bases). V gave up 0 bases and J gave up 9 bases, with 9 bases separating them. Germline assignment: CDR1 MNHEY and CDR2 SVGAGI. The CDR3 spans 13 residues. CDR3 DNA: TGTGCCAGCAGTTACTCGGGAGGAGGTGAGCAGTTCTTC. Translated: CASSYSGGGEQFF.

There are many counts of this clonotype. V is TRBV7-9 and J is TRBJ1-5; D is ambiguous. The CDR3 loop spans 14 amino acids. Trimming cost V 6 bases and J 5 bases, with 14 bases left between them. The V gene's germline CDR1 is SEHNR and CDR2 FQNEAQ (reference sequence). The CDR3 DNA reads as TGTGCCAGCAGTCCCCGCGACGGGTATCAGCCCCAGCATTTT. Amino acids: CASSPRDGYQPQHF.

This clonotype showed up many times. The chain links TRBV3-1 to TRBJ1-5; D perhaps matches TRBD1 (6 bases). The germline gives CDR1 LGHDT, CDR2 YNNKEL (reference sequence). This CDR3 has 14 residues. V was shortened by 5 bases and J by 3 bases, with 11 bases between the two germline ends. CDR3 loop: CASSSGQFNQPQHF. For the CDR3, the DNA is TGTGCCAGCAGCTCTGGACAGTTCAATCAGCCCCAGCATTTT.

This clonotype was detected ten times or more. This chain uses TRBV29-1 with TRBJ1-1; a possible D gene is TRBD1 (5 bases). Trimming cost V 4 bases and J 7 bases, with 16 bases left between them. The CDR3 sequence is 13 residues long. Per germline, CDR1 SQVTM and CDR2 ANQGSEA. CDR3 sequence reads: CSVGGPRSVEAFF. DNA of the CDR3: TGCAGCGTTGGGGGCCCCCGCAGCGTTGAAGCTTTCTTT.

This chain joins TRBV20-1 and TRBJ1-6; no definite D call. Germline CDR1 is DFQATT and CDR2 is SNEGSKA (reference sequence). V gave up 1 base and J gave up 8 bases, with 12 bases separating them. This CDR3 region has 14 residues. CDR3 nucleotides: TGCAGTGCTAGAGCCTCCGAGGGTCATTCACCCCTCCACTTT. Protein: CSARASEGHSPLHF.

This chain connects TRBV20-1 to TRBJ2-3; 9 bases align to TRBD2. The J segment lost 0 bases and the V segment lost 3 bases, leaving 10 bases of the junction unmatched. Germline V gene data show CDR1 as DFQATT and CDR2 as SNEGSKA (reference sequence). This CDR3 is 17 amino acids long. The CDR3 region is CSASGTSTPPSTDTQYF. The CDR3 nucleotides are TGCAGTGCTAGCGGGACTAGCACCCCCCCTAGCACAGATACGCAGTATTTT.

This clonotype was counted ten times or more. V gene TRBV24-1 combines with J gene TRBJ2-7; D is undetermined. The CDR3 sequence is 11 residues long. Between the trimmed V and J ends, which lost 3 bases and 5 bases, there was a span of 4 bases. The germline V gene has CDR1 KGHDR and CDR2 SFDVKD. The CDR3 here is CATSDLDEQYF. In DNA, the CDR3 is TGTGCCACCAGTGATCTGGACGAGCAGTACTTC.

This clonotype was recorded a few times. A much more abundant neighbour one base away suggests this may be a read error. The V and J genes are TRBV18 and TRBJ2-1; no reliable D call. Germline CDR1 reads KGHSH; CDR2 reads LQKENI. The CDR3 has 13 residues. With 4 bases removed from V and 9 bases from J, the gap between germline ends came to 13 bases. CDR3 coding DNA: TGTGCCAGCTCACTCCCCTGGATCGGTGAGCAGTTCTTC. Translated: CASSLPWIGEQFF.

In its sample, this clonotype was seen many times. The CDR3 reads CSARRAGGPLSNEQFF. Here the CDR3 DNA reads TGCAGTGCTAGAAGAGCGGGAGGGCCCTTGTCAAATGAGCAGTTCTTC. J is TRBJ2-1 and V is TRBV20-1, with 10 bases aligning to TRBD2. Per the germline V gene, CDR1 is DFQATT and CDR2 is SNEGSKA (reference sequence). This CDR3 comprises 16 residues. J gave up 7 bases and V 2 bases, and 11 bases lay outside the gene matches.

The V gene is TRBV5-8, the J gene TRBJ2-5, with 11 bases matching TRBD2. J gave up 3 bases and V 4 bases, and 2 bases lay outside the gene matches. Germline CDR1 reads SGHTS; CDR2 reads YDEGEE. The CDR3 spans 14 residues. CDR3 nucleotides: TGTGCCAGCAGCCCTAGCGGGAGGAAAGAGACCCAGTACTTC. Protein sequence: CASSPSGRKETQYF.

CDR3 protein: CASSLVLGFIRERNTGELFF. The CDR3 DNA follows: TGTGCCAGCAGTTTAGTCTTAGGTTTTATCCGGGAGAGGAACACCGGGGAGCTGTTTTTT. The chain uses TRBV28 and TRBJ2-2, with TRBD2 as a possible D gene (6 bases). Germline lookup yields CDR1 MDHEN and CDR2 SYDVKM. The CDR3 has 20 residues. With 2 bases removed from V and 1 base from J, the gap between germline ends came to 23 bases.

This clonotype was counted at least ten times. V and J are TRBV28 and TRBJ2-3; D ambiguous. With 5 bases removed from V and 3 bases from J, the gap between germline ends came to 6 bases. This CDR3 has 12 residues. CDR1 is MDHEN, CDR2 SYDVKM, per germline. The CDR3 coding sequence is TGTGCCAGCAGTCCCCCGACAGATACGCAGTATTTT. As protein: CASSPPTDTQYF.

The sample holds many counts of this clonotype. This chain joins TRBV20-1 and TRBJ2-7; 7 bases agree with TRBD2. Trimming removed 0 bases from V and 3 bases from J; junction bases left unmatched: 2. The CDR3 has 13 residues. The germline V gene encodes CDR1 DFQATT and CDR2 SNEGSKA (reference sequence). CDR3 DNA: TGCAGTGCTAGAGATCCTAGCGGCTACGAGCAGTACTTC. It codes for CSARDPSGYEQYF.

The gene calls are TRBV3-1 and TRBJ2-1, with TRBD2 identical over 11 bases. This CDR3 spans 16 amino acids. CDR1 and CDR2 (germline): LGHDT, YNNKEL (reference sequence). Trimming at V came to 3 bases and at J to 4 bases, leaving 5 bases not matched to a gene. The CDR3 nucleotides are TGTGCCAGCAGCCAGCAACTAGCGGGGGTTTACAATGAGCAGTTCTTC. Translated: CASSQQLAGVYNEQFF.

Turning to this clonotype: With a much larger clone just one base away, this may be a read error. The chain links TRBV19 to TRBJ1-1, with a possible D match to TRBD1 (6 bases). The CDR3 spans 14 residues. The germline CDR1 and CDR2 sequences are LNHDA and SQIVND (reference sequence). V lost 6 bases to trimming and J lost 7 bases, with 18 bases between them. The CDR3: CASRETGSKREAFF. Here the CDR3 DNA reads TGTGCCAGTAGAGAGACAGGCTCGAAACGTGAAGCTTTCTTT.

This clonotype was seen a handful of times. This chain links TRBV29-1 with TRBJ2-5; D call uncertain. Germline V gene data show CDR1 as SQVTM and CDR2 as ANQGSEA. CDR3 size: 11 residues. The germline V and J ends were trimmed by 7 bases and 4 bases, with 10 bases remaining between them. The CDR3 reads CSASSLETQYF. The CDR3 DNA reads as TGCAGCGCGTCAAGCCTAGAGACCCAGTACTTC. The variable domain in full, completed from reference TRBV29-1 and TRBJ2-5, reads SAVISQKPSRDICQRGTSLTIQCQVDSQVTMMFWYRQQPGQSLTLIATANQGSEATYESGFVIDKFPISRPNLTFSTLTVSNMSPEDSSIYLCSASSLETQYFGPGTRLLVL.